Listed below are T cell receptor beta chains from one sample, sequenced in a study of T cell responses to AZD1222 COVID-19 vaccine. Method: immunoSEQ multiplex PCR; TCRdb's copy keeps in-frame clones and lacks some. This sample has roughly 130,000 clones, with approximately 88% found just once. Material: peripheral blood, obtained on day 0 of MenACWY control vaccination. These receptors all stem from an adult in good health. CDR3s include the opening cysteine and the closing phenylalanine or tryptophan. The D gene is left open where the match is weak. Part of the rows lack a size; the others show once, few, many or a class for expanded clones.

D: .
size: .
length: 12
V: TRBV6-5
J: TRBJ2-1
CDR3: CASSRNRYEQFF
DNA: TGTGCCAGCAGCCGGAATCGATACGAGCAGTTCTTC

D: .
size: .
length: 11
V: TRBV7-9
J: TRBJ1-1
CDR3: CASRYTTEAFF
DNA: TGTGCCAGCAGATACACCACTGAAGCTTTCTTT

D: .
size: .
length: 11
V: TRBV2
J: TRBJ1-5
CDR3: CASRKSQPQHF
DNA: TGTGCCAGCAGGAAATCTCAGCCCCAGCATTTT

D: .
size: .
length: 14
V: TRBV18
J: TRBJ2-2
CDR3: CASSPPRNTGELFF
DNA: TGTGCCAGCTCACCTCCGCGGAACACCGGGGAGCTGTTTTTT

D: .
size: .
length: 15
V: TRBV14
J: TRBJ1-1
CDR3: CASSQDGGRNTEAFF
DNA: TGTGCCAGCAGCCAAGATGGGGGGAGGAACACTGAAGCTTTCTTT

D: .
size: .
length: 14
V: TRBV25-1
J: TRBJ2-7
CDR3: CASRRDGETYEQYF
DNA: TGTGCCAGCAGAAGGGACGGAGAGACCTACGAGCAGTACTTC

D: TRBD2
size: few
length: 16
V: TRBV15
J: TRBJ2-7
CDR3: CATSRDMAGETYEQYF
DNA: TGTGCCACCAGCAGAGATATGGCGGGAGAAACTTACGAGCAGTACTTC

D: .
size: .
length: 15
V: TRBV24-1
J: TRBJ2-7
CDR3: CATSDSLGVGAEQYF
DNA: TGTGCCACCAGTGACTCCCTTGGGGTAGGAGCCGAGCAGTACTTC

D: .
size: .
length: 16
V: TRBV15
J: TRBJ1-5
CDR3: CATSRDLDFSNQPQHF
DNA: TGTGCCACCAGCAGAGATTTAGACTTTAGCAATCAGCCCCAGCATTTT

D: .
size: once
length: 16
V: TRBV2
J: TRBJ1-6
CDR3: CASSERISRSSSPLHF
DNA: TGTGCCAGCAGCGAAAGAATTAGCCGAAGCAGTTCACCCCTCCACTTT

D: .
size: .
length: 17
V: TRBV5-4
J: TRBJ1-4
CDR3: CASSLGWEAATNEKLFF
DNA: TGTGCCAGCAGCTTGGGATGGGAGGCCGCAACTAATGAAAAACTGTTTTTT

D: TRBD1
size: .
length: 17
V: TRBV7-6
J: TRBJ1-6
CDR3: CASSPIPTGAGNSPLHF
DNA: TGTGCCAGCAGCCCCATACCGACAGGGGCGGGTAATTCACCCCTCCACTTT

D: .
size: .
length: 12
V: TRBV2
J: TRBJ2-7
CDR3: CASSEVGWEQYF
DNA: TGTGCCAGCAGTGAGGTGGGGTGGGAGCAGTACTTC

D: .
size: .
length: 9
V: TRBV28
J: TRBJ2-7
CDR3: CASGYEQYF
DNA: TGTGCCAGCGGGTACGAGCAGTACTTC

D: .
size: .
length: 18
V: TRBV7-2
J: TRBJ1-6
CDR3: CASSLARPTSSYNSPLHF
DNA: TGTGCCAGCAGCTTAGCGAGACCCACGAGCTCCTATAATTCACCCCTCCACTTT

D: TRBD1
size: once
length: 16
V: TRBV18
J: TRBJ1-3
CDR3: CASSPDAGGLGNTIYF
DNA: TGTGCCAGCTCACCGGACGCAGGGGGCTTGGGAAACACCATATATTTT

D: TRBD1
size: few
length: 16
V: TRBV6-5
J: TRBJ1-2
CDR3: CASSYSRTGGGYGYTF
DNA: TGTGCCAGCAGTTACTCTAGGACAGGGGGCGGATATGGCTACACCTTC

D: .
size: .
length: 15
V: TRBV19
J: TRBJ1-1
CDR3: CASSIGERLNTEAFF
DNA: TGTGCCAGTAGTATAGGGGAGAGACTGAACACTGAAGCTTTCTTT

D: .
size: .
length: 12
V: TRBV5-1
J: TRBJ2-3
CDR3: CASSSSQDTQYF
DNA: TGCGCCAGCAGTTCCTCACAAGATACGCAGTATTTT

D: TRBD2
size: .
length: 15
V: TRBV4-1
J: TRBJ2-1
CDR3: CASSFSGAGTNEQFF
DNA: TGCGCCAGCAGCTTTAGCGGAGCGGGGACCAATGAGCAGTTCTTC

D: TRBD2
size: .
length: 18
V: TRBV24-1
J: TRBJ2-2
CDR3: CATSAQIGLARNTGELFF
DNA: TGTGCCACCAGTGCCCAGATTGGACTAGCGAGGAACACCGGGGAGCTGTTTTTT

D: TRBD2
size: .
length: 15
V: TRBV4-1
J: TRBJ2-7
CDR3: CASSRGTSATYEQYF
DNA: TGCGCCAGCAGCCGAGGGACTAGCGCAACCTACGAGCAGTACTTC

D: .
size: .
length: 16
V: TRBV4-1
J: TRBJ2-7
CDR3: CASSQGPGQRSYEQYF
DNA: TGCGCCAGCAGCCAAGGGCCCGGACAGCGCTCCTACGAGCAGTACTTC

D: TRBD1
size: .
length: 16
V: TRBV5-1
J: TRBJ2-2
CDR3: CASSFPQTGETGELFF
DNA: TGCGCCAGCAGCTTTCCTCAGACAGGGGAAACCGGGGAGCTGTTTTTT

D: .
size: .
length: 13
V: TRBV25-1
J: TRBJ1-2
CDR3: CASSNMAGYGYTF
DNA: TGTGCCAGCAGTAACATGGCTGGCTATGGCTACACCTTC

D: TRBD1
size: .
length: 15
V: TRBV28
J: TRBJ1-6
CDR3: CASSTPGQGGSPLHF
DNA: TGTGCCAGCAGCACCCCTGGACAGGGCGGCTCACCCCTCCACTTT

D: .
size: once
length: 16
V: TRBV5-4
J: TRBJ2-3
CDR3: CASSKGGSGSTDTQYF
DNA: TGTGCCAGCAGCAAGGGGGGCAGCGGAAGCACAGATACGCAGTATTTT

D: .
size: .
length: 14
V: TRBV5-1
J: TRBJ1-4
CDR3: CASSPGRGDEKLFF
DNA: TGCGCCAGCAGCCCGGGGAGGGGTGATGAAAAACTGTTTTTT

D: .
size: .
length: 13
V: TRBV6-6
J: TRBJ1-5
CDR3: CASSYDSNQPQHF
DNA: TGTGCCAGCAGTTACGACAGCAATCAGCCCCAGCATTTT

D: TRBD1
size: once
length: 15
V: TRBV2
J: TRBJ1-1
CDR3: CASIGQGAGVTEAFF
DNA: TGTGCCAGCATAGGGCAGGGGGCAGGGGTCACTGAAGCTTTCTTT

D: TRBD1
size: once
length: 15
V: TRBV23-1
J: TRBJ1-5
CDR3: CASSQQGASNQPQHF
DNA: TGCGCCAGCAGTCAACAGGGGGCAAGCAATCAGCCCCAGCATTTT

D: TRBD2
size: .
length: 16
V: TRBV5-4
J: TRBJ2-1
CDR3: CASSLGGGLVYNEQFF
DNA: TGTGCCAGCAGCTTGGGGGGGGGACTAGTATACAATGAGCAGTTCTTC

D: .
size: .
length: 9
V: TRBV5-5
J: TRBJ2-7
CDR3: CAGVYEQYF
DNA: TGTGCCGGGGTCTACGAGCAGTACTTC

D: TRBD2
size: .
length: 17
V: TRBV5-6
J: TRBJ2-1
CDR3: CASSSPGLAEISNEQFF
DNA: TGTGCCAGCAGCTCGCCGGGACTAGCGGAGATTAGCAATGAGCAGTTCTTC

D: .
size: .
length: 14
V: TRBV6-5
J: TRBJ1-4
CDR3: CASSYWGDGEKLFF
DNA: TGTGCCAGCAGTTACTGGGGCGACGGGGAAAAACTGTTTTTT

D: .
size: .
length: 15
V: TRBV24-1
J: TRBJ2-7
CDR3: CATSVQRLDRGEQYF
DNA: TGTGCCACCAGTGTACAGAGGCTAGATCGGGGCGAGCAGTACTTC

D: TRBD2
size: .
length: 13
V: TRBV2
J: TRBJ2-5
CDR3: CAGQRDPRETQYF
DNA: TGTGCCGGCCAGCGGGACCCACGGGAGACCCAGTACTTC

D: .
size: .
length: 12
V: TRBV11-2
J: TRBJ1-1
CDR3: CASSFLVTEAFF
DNA: TGTGCCAGCAGCTTTCTAGTGACTGAAGCTTTCTTT

D: .
size: .
length: 13
V: TRBV11-2
J: TRBJ2-1
CDR3: CASSLENGNEQFF
DNA: TGTGCCAGCAGCCTTGAAAATGGTAATGAGCAGTTCTTC

D: .
size: .
length: 15
V: TRBV5-1
J: TRBJ1-2
CDR3: CASSPRGDSNYGYTF
DNA: TGCGCCAGCAGCCCTCGTGGGGACTCCAACTATGGCTACACCTTC

D: TRBD1
size: .
length: 14
V: TRBV5-4
J: TRBJ1-2
CDR3: CASSLVGQGGGYTF
DNA: TGTGCCAGCAGCTTGGTAGGACAGGGAGGTGGCTACACCTTC

D: TRBD1
size: .
length: 14
V: TRBV9
J: TRBJ1-6
CDR3: CASSAGQANSPLHF
DNA: TGTGCCAGCAGCGCCGGACAGGCTAATTCACCCCTCCACTTT

D: .
size: .
length: 13
V: TRBV30
J: TRBJ1-2
CDR3: CAWREDRPYGYTF
DNA: TGTGCCTGGAGAGAGGACAGACCTTACGGCTACACCTTC

D: TRBD2
size: .
length: 17
V: TRBV2
J: TRBJ2-1
CDR3: CASREVRAGEGLSEQFF
DNA: TGTGCCAGCAGGGAAGTTCGGGCGGGAGAGGGTTTGAGTGAGCAGTTCTTC

D: .
size: .
length: 12
V: TRBV9
J: TRBJ1-3
CDR3: CASRASGNTIYF
DNA: TGTGCCAGCAGGGCATCTGGAAACACCATATATTTT

D: TRBD1
size: .
length: 15
V: TRBV28
J: TRBJ1-1
CDR3: CASSETWTGRTEAFF
DNA: TGTGCCAGCAGCGAAACTTGGACAGGGAGAACTGAAGCTTTCTTT

D: .
size: .
length: 13
V: TRBV30
J: TRBJ1-2
CDR3: CAWSVLYGGGYTF
DNA: TGTGCCTGGAGTGTACTATATGGCGGAGGCTACACCTTC